These 26 T cell receptor beta chains were sequenced from one sample in a study of blood T cell repertoires in COVID-19. Profiled with immunoSEQ multiplex PCR; TCRdb holds only in-frame clones, not every one. The sample has 250,000 or so clones, approximately 85% seen once; the top ten hold approximately 13%. Sequenced material: peripheral blood. All receptors derive from an elderly man with acute or convalescent COVID-19.

This chain links TRBV6-5 with TRBJ1-2, with TRBD1 matching over 8 bases. The V segment lost 2 bases and the J segment 8 bases; nucleotides outside the gene matches: 13. The CDR3 length is 16 residues. CDR1 MNHEY and CDR2 SVGAGI come from the germline V gene. CDR3 sequence reads: CASSYGIETGARGYTF. The CDR3 DNA follows: TGTGCCAGCAGTTACGGAATTGAGACAGGGGCCAGAGGCTACACCTTC.

This chain links TRBV28 with TRBJ1-5; possible D gene TRBD1, 5 bases. This CDR3 has 18 amino acids. V lost 7 bases and J 2 bases, leaving 24 bases between the germline ends. The germline CDR1 and CDR2 sequences are MDHEN and SYDVKM. The CDR3 loop reads CASISWDFLTGGNQPQHF. CDR3 bases: TGTGCCAGCATTTCATGGGACTTCCTAACCGGGGGCAATCAGCCCCAGCATTTT.

The chain carries TRBV28 and TRBJ1-1; maybe TRBD1 (5 bases). Germline V lookup: CDR1 MDHEN, CDR2 SYDVKM. This CDR3 spans 13 amino acids. V lost 3 bases and J lost 5, with 10 bases in between. The DNA of the CDR3 is TGTGCCAGCAGTTTTTCCGCAGGGACTGAAGCTTTCTTT. This sequence encodes CASSFSAGTEAFF.

This clone turned up a few times. The J gene is TRBJ1-1, the V gene TRBV19; 7 bases agree with TRBD1. With 7 bases clipped from V and 11 bases from J, the junction kept 13 bases outside the gene matches. Germline assignment: CDR1 LNHDA and CDR2 SQIVND (reference sequence). The CDR3 totals 13 residues. The CDR3 protein is CASTTGQLTSAFF. The CDR3 region has the DNA TGTGCCAGTACCACGGGACAGTTGACGTCGGCTTTCTTT.

A few counts support this clone. The chain carries TRBV3-1 (or the pseudogene TRBV3-2) and TRBJ1-2; 10 positions match TRBD1. The CDR3 contains 12 residues. CDR1 is LGHDT, CDR2 YNNKEL, per germline (reference sequence). The J segment lost 14 bases and the V segment lost 5 bases, leaving 8 bases of the junction unmatched. In DNA, the CDR3 is TGTGCCAGCAGCACCCTGACAGGGGGCGCAACCTTC. This sequence encodes CASSTLTGGATF.

This clone was picked up a small number of times. The chain has TRBV3-1 (or the pseudogene TRBV3-2) and TRBJ2-1, with 8 bases fitting TRBD2. Unmatched junction bases numbered 12, after V lost 4 bases and J lost 10 bases. The CDR3 extends over 15 amino acids. From germline, CDR1 is LGHDT and CDR2 YNNKEL (reference sequence). The CDR3: CASSPDGRGVSEQFF. CDR3 coding DNA: TGTGCCAGCAGCCCAGACGGGCGGGGGGTCTCAGAGCAGTTCTTC.

The chain is built from TRBV9 and TRBJ2-1, with 9 nucleotides matching TRBD1. This CDR3 is 13 amino acids long. Germline CDR1 and CDR2: SGDLS and YYNGEE. V dropped 3 bases and J dropped 7; count of bases not matched to a gene: 2. CDR3: CASSAGTGNEQFF. Here the CDR3 DNA reads TGTGCCAGCAGCGCAGGGACAGGGAATGAGCAGTTCTTC.

The rearrangement joins TRBV7-2 to TRBJ1-4; TRBD1 matches at 7 bases. The V segment lost 5 bases and the J segment 7 bases; nucleotides outside the gene matches: 7. The CDR3 length is 14 residues. Per the germline V gene, CDR1 is SGHTA and CDR2 is FQGNSA. The CDR3 protein is CASSEGGAGEKLFF. The CDR3 DNA sequence: TGTGCCAGCAGCGAAGGGGGCGCGGGTGAAAAACTGTTTTTT.

The V call is TRBV6-5, the J call TRBJ2-2, with 10 positions matching TRBD1. The J segment lost 5 bases and the V segment lost 2 bases, leaving 5 bases of the junction unmatched. Germline CDR1 reads MNHEY; CDR2 reads SVGAGI. This CDR3 spans 16 amino acids. The CDR3 nucleotides read TGTGCCAGCAGTTACATGGGGACAGGGGTAACCGGGGAGCTGTTTTTT. Translating it yields CASSYMGTGVTGELFF.

This chain uses TRBV7-2 with TRBJ2-7; D is ambiguous. Germline CDR1 and CDR2: SGHTA and FQGNSA. The CDR3 runs to 13 residues. Trimming took 5 bases from V and 3 from J, leaving 11 bases between them. CDR3 region: CASSKTVYYEQYF. The CDR3 coding sequence is TGTGCCAGCAGCAAAACAGTCTACTACGAGCAGTACTTC.

The chain links TRBV28 to TRBJ1-6, with D possibly matching TRBD1 (6 bases). Germline V gene lookup returns CDR1 MDHEN and CDR2 SYDVKM. This CDR3 spans 12 amino acids. V was cut by 6 bases and J by 10 bases, with 10 bases left in between. CDR3 in DNA: TGTGCCAGCAGGGACAGTTCCTCACCCCTCCACTTT. Its translation is CASRDSSSPLHF.

The chain recombines TRBV5-6 with TRBJ1-1, with D perhaps matching TRBD1 (6 bases). CDR1 and CDR2 from the germline V gene are SGHDT and YYEEEE. V was trimmed by 4 bases and J by 5 bases, leaving 15 bases between them. This CDR3 spans 14 amino acids. The CDR3 DNA reads as TGTGCCAGCAGCCTCACAGGGATTTGGACTGAAGCTTTCTTT. Its protein product is CASSLTGIWTEAFF. The whole variable domain, remainder taken from reference TRBV5-6 and TRBJ1-1, is DAGVTQSPTHLIKTRGQQVTLRCSPKSGHDTVSWYQQALGQGPQFIFQYYEEEERQRGNFPDRFSGHQFPNYSSELNVNALLLGDSALYLCASSLTGIWTEAFFGQGTRLTVV.

This clone was counted between two and nine times. The chain has TRBV9 and TRBJ1-3; 7 bases fit TRBD1. Per germline, CDR1 SGDLS and CDR2 YYNGEE. The CDR3 contains 15 residues. Trimming removed 4 bases from V and 4 bases from J; junction bases left unmatched: 8. This chain's CDR3 is CASSPIQGRGNTIYF. CDR3 DNA sequence: TGTGCCAGCAGCCCTATACAGGGGAGAGGAAACACCATATATTTT.

This clone has just one count. This chain connects TRBV5-1 to TRBJ1-5; 7 bases agree with TRBD1. CDR3 length: 15 amino acids. V shed 0 bases, J shed 4 bases, and the junction held 4 bases outside the gene matches. Germline CDR1 SGHRS, CDR2 YFSETQ. The CDR3 DNA reads as TGCGCCAGCAGCTTGGAGGGACAGACTAATCAGCCCCAGCATTTT. Encoded protein: CASSLEGQTNQPQHF.

The chain recombines TRBV28 with TRBJ1-2; D gene uncertain. Trimming removed 6 bases at V and 6 bases at J, with 14 bases between. The germline V gene has CDR1 MDHEN and CDR2 SYDVKM. CDR3 size: 13 residues. The CDR3 DNA sequence: TGTGCCAGCAGACCGACCGGGGAGGATGGCTACACCTTC. Protein: CASRPTGEDGYTF.

The chain uses TRBV11-2 and TRBJ1-1; D gene uncertain. Germline CDR1 reads SGHAT; CDR2 reads FQNNGV. The CDR3 length is 14 residues. Trimming took 3 bases from V and 1 from J, leaving 9 bases between them. CDR3 in amino acids: CASSLQEKNTEAFF. CDR3 DNA: TGTGCCAGCAGCTTGCAGGAAAAGAACACTGAAGCTTTCTTT.

The V gene is TRBV13, the J gene TRBJ1-6; 10 nucleotides line up with TRBD1. The germline V gene has CDR1 PRHDT and CDR2 FYEKMQ (reference sequence). Losses at the gene ends were 5 bases for V and 8 bases for J; bases not matched to a gene: 3. The CDR3 totals 14 residues. The CDR3 reads CASSTGTGDSPLHF. The CDR3 coding sequence is TGTGCCAGCAGCACCGGGACAGGGGATTCACCCCTCCACTTT.

CDR3 in DNA: TGTGCCAGCAGCTTGACAGGGAGTACTGAAAAACTGTTTTTT. Amino acids: CASSLTGSTEKLFF. The rearrangement joins TRBV3-1 (or the pseudogene TRBV3-2) to TRBJ1-4; 7 bases are a match to TRBD1. The CDR3 runs 14 residues. Germline V gene sequence: CDR1 LGHDT, CDR2 YNNKEL (reference sequence). The V segment lost 5 bases and the J segment 7 bases; nucleotides outside the gene matches: 7.

The chain is built from TRBV19 and TRBJ1-1; D gene ambiguous. Germline-derived CDR1 and CDR2 are LNHDA and SQIVND (reference sequence). Deletions cut 3 bases from V and 7 bases from J, with 12 bases between. This CDR3 is 13 amino acids long. As DNA, the CDR3 is TGTGCCAGTAGTATTGCGGTGAATGATGAAGCTTTCTTT. This codes for CASSIAVNDEAFF. Full variable domain (outside the CDR3, taken from reference TRBV19 and TRBJ1-1): DGGITQSPKYLFRKEGQNVTLSCEQNLNHDAMYWYRQDPGQGLRLIYYSQIVNDFQKGDIAEGYSVSREKKESFPLTVTSAQKNPTAFYLCASSIAVNDEAFFGQGTRLTVV.

The chain uses TRBV5-1 and TRBJ1-6; the D gene is possibly TRBD1 (6 bases). Germline CDR1 reads SGHRS; CDR2 reads YFSETQ. Deletions cut 0 bases from V and 11 bases from J, with 15 bases between. The CDR3 contains 15 residues. CDR3 residues: CASSLEQGRHTPLHF. The CDR3 DNA reads as TGCGCCAGCAGCTTGGAACAGGGTCGTCACACACCCCTCCACTTT.

This chain joins TRBV6-5 and TRBJ2-3, with 7 bases identical to TRBD1. The J segment lost 4 bases and the V segment lost 10 bases, leaving 14 bases of the junction unmatched. The CDR3 is made up of 15 amino acids. Germline CDR1 and CDR2: MNHEY and SVGAGI. CDR3 nucleotides: TGTGCCACGTCGGTCGGGACAGCCCGCGCAGATACGCAGTATTTT. Translation gives CATSVGTARADTQYF.

The gene calls are TRBV21-1 and TRBJ1-5; whether TRBD1, the table's D call, matches the DNA was not checked. TRBV21-1 is noted as a pseudogene. This CDR3 is 18 amino acids long. The CDR3 nucleotides read TGTGCCAGCAGCCTAGGTGGGGCAGGGGGGATTAGCAATCAGCCCCAGCATTTT. This gives the protein CASSLGGAGGISNQPQHF.

This chain connects TRBV19 to TRBJ1-5; D is undetermined. The V end lost 4 bases, the J end lost 7 bases, and 17 bases lay between the germline ends. CDR1 is LNHDA, CDR2 SQIVND, per germline (reference sequence). The CDR3 is made up of 15 amino acids. In DNA, the CDR3 is TGTGCCAGTAGTAACGCGGCATTCGGTGAGCAGCCCCAGCATTTT. Translation gives CASSNAAFGEQPQHF.

The rearrangement uses TRBV6-4 and TRBJ1-5; perhaps TRBD1 as D (5 bases). This CDR3 spans 15 amino acids. Trimming removed 8 bases from V and 3 bases from J, with 17 bases in between. Looked up from germline, CDR1 is MRHNA and CDR2 is SNTAGT. The CDR3 here is CASSHLREDNQPQHF. The CDR3 coding sequence is TGTGCCAGCTCTCACCTCAGGGAAGACAATCAGCCCCAGCATTTT.

This chain uses TRBV4-2 with TRBJ1-6; 7 bases fit TRBD1. The J segment lost 7 bases and the V segment lost 0 bases, leaving 0 bases of the junction unmatched. The CDR3 sequence is 14 residues long. Germline V lookup: CDR1 LGHNA, CDR2 YNFKEQ. CDR3 nucleotides: TGTGCCAGCAGCCAAGAACAGGGGAATTCACCCCTCCACTTT. It codes for CASSQEQGNSPLHF.

V and J are TRBV5-4 and TRBJ2-1, with a tentative D call TRBD1 (5 bases). CDR1 and CDR2 (germline): SGHNT, YYREEE (reference sequence). V dropped 5 bases and J dropped 0 bases, with 12 bases sitting between them. The CDR3 has 15 amino acids. Written as DNA, the CDR3 is TGTGCCAGCAGTCACGGACAAAGCTCCTACAATGAGCAGTTCTTC. This translates into CASSHGQSSYNEQFF. Full variable domain (rest looked up from reference TRBV5-4 and TRBJ2-1): ETGVTQSPTHLIKTRGQQVTLRCSSQSGHNTVSWYQQALGQGPQFIFQYYREEENGRGNFPPRFSGLQFPNYSSELNVNALELDDSALYLCASSHGQSSYNEQFFGPGTRLTVL.